These T cell receptor beta chains were read from a single sample in a study of blood T cell repertoires in COVID-19. Libraries were prepared by immunoSEQ multiplex PCR; TCRdb keeps only in-frame clonotypes and omits some of them. In the table there are around 280,000 clones, around 86% of which are singletons. Sequencing was performed on PBMCs or T cells enriched from blood (not recorded which). The receptors come from a woman aged 40 to 50 who had recovered from COVID-19. CDR3s include the opening cysteine and the closing phenylalanine or tryptophan. The D gene is left open where the match is weak. Not every row has a clone size; where given, it reads once, few, many or a size class.

size,V,J,D,DNA,CDR3
.,TRBV4-2,TRBJ1-6,.,TGTGCCAGCAGCCAAGATTGGGGGGGGCAGGGTAATTCACCCCTCCACTTT,CASSQDWGGQGNSPLHF
.,TRBV4-1,TRBJ1-6,TRBD1,TGCGCCAGCAGCCCTCCCGGGACAGGGAATTCACCCCTCCACTTT,CASSPPGTGNSPLHF
.,TRBV5-1,TRBJ2-5,TRBD2,TGCGCCAGCAGCCCGGGACTAGGGGAGACCCAGTACTTC,CASSPGLGETQYF
.,TRBV29-1,TRBJ1-1,.,TGCAGCGTTGGACAGCCAATGAACACTGAAGCTTTCTTT,CSVGQPMNTEAFF
.,TRBV18,TRBJ2-1,TRBD2,TGTGCCAGCTCTACACTCGTCCCGGGACTAGCGGGATTGAGCTCCTACAATGAGCAGTTCTTC,CASSTLVPGLAGLSSYNEQFF
.,TRBV19,TRBJ1-2,TRBD1,TGTGCCAGTAGTCTCATAGACCCATTTCAGGGGGATTATGGCTACACCTTC,CASSLIDPFQGDYGYTF
.,TRBV5-1,TRBJ2-7,.,TGCGCCAGCAGCGGGCAGGGCCCCGACGGGCAGTACTTC,CASSGQGPDGQYF
.,TRBV5-1,TRBJ1-2,.,TGCGCCAGCAGCCGCGGAGTGAACTATGGCTACACCTTC,CASSRGVNYGYTF
.,TRBV5-1,TRBJ2-2,.,TGCGCCAGCAGCTTGGATGGCGGGCTCACCGGGGAGCTGTTTTTT,CASSLDGGLTGELFF
.,TRBV5-1,TRBJ2-1,.,TGCGCCAGCAGCTTGGCGGGGGTGGACTACAATGAGCAGTTCTTC,CASSLAGVDYNEQFF
.,TRBV27,TRBJ1-1,TRBD1,TGTGCCAGCAGACCTAGGACAGGGCATCTATACTTT,CASRPRTGHLYF
.,TRBV5-6,TRBJ2-1,TRBD2,TGTGCCAGCAGCTTGTACAGCGGGAGTTATGAGCAGTTCTTC,CASSLYSGSYEQFF
.,TRBV2,TRBJ2-1,TRBD1,TGTGCCAGCAGAGGGACAGGGGGAAATGAGCAGTTCTTC,CASRGTGGNEQFF
.,TRBV19,TRBJ1-1,TRBD1,TGTGCCAGTAGTCGCCGGGACAGTATTATGGCTTTCTTT,CASSRRDSIMAFF
.,TRBV25-1,TRBJ1-1,.,TGTGCCAGCAGTGACCCAGGAAAGACTGAAGCTTTCTTT,CASSDPGKTEAFF
once,TRBV5-1,TRBJ1-3,TRBD1,TGCGCCAGCAGCTTGGAAGGGGGCACGCAAGGAAACACCATATATTTT,CASSLEGGTQGNTIYF
once,TRBV2,TRBJ1-2,TRBD1,TGTGCCAGCACGACTGAACAGGGGGCGTATGGCTACACCTTC,CASTTEQGAYGYTF
.,TRBV21-1,TRBJ2-1,.,TGTGCCAGCAGCAAAAATGGCGGAGGGTACAATGAGCAGTTCTTC,CASSKNGGGYNEQFF
.,TRBV7-2,TRBJ1-2,.,TGTGCCAGCAGCTTACTTCAGGGTGCTGGCTACACCTTC,CASSLLQGAGYTF